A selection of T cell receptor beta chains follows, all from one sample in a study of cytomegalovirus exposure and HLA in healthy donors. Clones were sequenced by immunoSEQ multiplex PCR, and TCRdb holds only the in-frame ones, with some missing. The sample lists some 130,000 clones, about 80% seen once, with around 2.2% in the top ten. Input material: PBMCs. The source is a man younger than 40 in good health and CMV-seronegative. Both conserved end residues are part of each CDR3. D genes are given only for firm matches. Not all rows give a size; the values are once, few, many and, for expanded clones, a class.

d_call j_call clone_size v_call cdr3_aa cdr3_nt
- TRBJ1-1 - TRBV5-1 CASSSLQGNTEAFF TGCGCCAGCAGTTCCTTACAGGGGAACACTGAAGCTTTCTTT
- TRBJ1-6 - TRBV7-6 CASSRSGGQGNSPLHF TGTGCCAGCAGCCGGTCCGGGGGGCAAGGAAATTCACCCCTCCACTTT
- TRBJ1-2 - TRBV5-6 CASSLRQRFNGYTF TGTGCCAGCAGCTTGAGACAGCGTTTCAATGGCTACACCTTC
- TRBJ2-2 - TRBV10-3 CAISRLVDTGELFF TGTGCCATCAGTCGACTCGTCGACACCGGGGAGCTGTTTTTT
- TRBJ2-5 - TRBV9 CASSLDTSETQYF TGTGCCAGCAGCCTGGACACCTCAGAGACCCAGTACTTC
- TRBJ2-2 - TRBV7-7 CASSEAVLGGELFF TGTGCCAGCAGCGAGGCGGTTTTGGGCGGGGAGCTGTTTTTT
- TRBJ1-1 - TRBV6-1 CASRGGRSGNTEAFF TGTGCCAGCAGGGGCGGGAGGTCAGGGAACACTGAAGCTTTCTTT
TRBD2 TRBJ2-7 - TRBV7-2 CASSLGPAGAPGQYF TGTGCCAGCAGCTTAGGGCCAGCGGGAGCCCCGGGGCAGTACTTC
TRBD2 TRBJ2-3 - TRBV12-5 CASGGGITDTQYF TGTGCTAGTGGCGGGGGGATTACAGATACGCAGTATTTT
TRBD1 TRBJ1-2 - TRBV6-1 CASSEVTGEVGYTF TGTGCCAGCAGTGAGGTGACAGGGGAAGTCGGCTACACCTTC
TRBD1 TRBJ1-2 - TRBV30 CAWITGGYGYTF TGTGCCTGGATAACAGGGGGCTATGGCTACACCTTC
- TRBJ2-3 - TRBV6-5 CASSGTTGGTDTQYF TGTGCCAGCAGTGGGACAACAGGTGGCACAGATACGCAGTATTTT
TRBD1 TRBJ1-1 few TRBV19 CASSKWTGGYSVNTEAFF TGTGCCAGTAGCAAGTGGACAGGGGGATATTCGGTGAACACTGAAGCTTTCTTT
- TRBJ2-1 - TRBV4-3 CASSQEEAGSHSSYNEQFF TGCGCCAGCAGCCAAGAAGAGGCAGGGTCCCATAGCTCCTACAATGAGCAGTTCTTC
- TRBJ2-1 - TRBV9 CASSVLATSYNEQFF TGTGCCAGCAGCGTACTAGCGACCTCCTACAATGAGCAGTTCTTC
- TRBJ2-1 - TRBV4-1 CASSQAVTAAYNEQFF TGCGCCAGCAGCCAAGCGGTTACCGCGGCCTACAATGAGCAGTTCTTC
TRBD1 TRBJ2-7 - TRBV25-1 CASSENPGQGRYEQYF TGTGCCAGCAGTGAAAACCCGGGACAGGGGCGATACGAGCAGTACTTC
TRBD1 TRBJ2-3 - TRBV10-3 CAISGDRLRDTQYF TGTGCCATCAGTGGGGACAGGTTAAGGGATACGCAGTATTTT
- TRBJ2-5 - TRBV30 CACLGETQYF TGTGCCTGTCTCGGGGAGACCCAGTACTTC
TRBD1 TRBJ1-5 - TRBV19 CASNPRQGAVEQPQHF TGTGCCAGTAATCCAAGACAGGGGGCGGTAGAGCAGCCCCAGCATTTT
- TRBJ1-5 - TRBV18 CASSQQELSNQPQHF TGTGCCAGCTCACAGCAGGAACTTAGCAATCAGCCCCAGCATTTT
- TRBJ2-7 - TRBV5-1 CASSLASAGSGEQYF TGCGCCAGCAGCTTGGCCTCTGCGGGCTCGGGGGAGCAGTACTTC
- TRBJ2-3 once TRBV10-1 CASLAQNRTGWSTDTQYF TGCGCCAGTCTGGCCCAAAATCGAACAGGCTGGAGCACAGATACGCAGTATTTT
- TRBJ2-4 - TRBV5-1 CASSAQWDSPSSNIQYF TGCGCCAGCAGCGCACAGTGGGACTCCCCTTCGTCTAACATTCAGTACTTC
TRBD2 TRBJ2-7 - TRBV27 CASRHLAGLSYEQYF TGTGCCAGCCGACATCTAGCGGGACTTTCCTACGAGCAGTACTTC
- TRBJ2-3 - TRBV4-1 CASSRLGEDTQYF TGCGCCAGCAGCAGACTCGGGGAAGATACGCAGTATTTT
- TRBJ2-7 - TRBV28 CASSVKTGSYEQYF TGTGCCAGCAGTGTTAAGACCGGGAGCTACGAGCAGTACTTC
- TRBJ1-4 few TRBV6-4 CASSPREAKKLFF TGTGCCAGCAGCCCAAGGGAGGCGAAAAAACTGTTTTTT
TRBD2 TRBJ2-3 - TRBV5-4 CASSLRLAGWADTQYF TGTGCCAGCAGCTTGAGGCTAGCGGGATGGGCAGATACGCAGTATTTT
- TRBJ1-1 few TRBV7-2 CASSFVHTEAFF TGTGCCAGCAGCTTCGTCCACACTGAAGCTTTCTTT
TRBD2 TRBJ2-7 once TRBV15 CATSRGEGTTSYEQYF TGTGCCACCAGCAGAGGGGAGGGGACCACCAGCTACGAGCAGTACTTC
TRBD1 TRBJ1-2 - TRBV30 CAWSVGWAGGGLRTF TGTGCCTGGAGTGTCGGTTGGGCAGGGGGCGGTCTACGGACCTTC
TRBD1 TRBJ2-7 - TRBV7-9 CASSKGQASYEQYF TGTGCCAGCAGCAAAGGACAGGCGTCCTACGAGCAGTACTTC
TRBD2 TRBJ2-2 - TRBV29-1 CSVATIAGNTGELFF TGCAGCGTTGCCACGATAGCGGGAAACACCGGGGAGCTGTTTTTT
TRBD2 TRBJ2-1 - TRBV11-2 CASSPSGLAGYFNEQFF TGTGCCAGCAGCCCCTCCGGGTTAGCGGGATATTTCAATGAGCAGTTCTTC
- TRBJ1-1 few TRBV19 CASSMGPNNEAFF TGTGCCAGTAGTATGGGGCCCAACAATGAAGCTTTCTTT
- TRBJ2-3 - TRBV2 CASSEDPPAMQYF TGTGCCAGCAGTGAAGACCCCCCTGCGATGCAGTATTTT
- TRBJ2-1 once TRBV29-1 CSVVGAWSSYNEQFF TGCAGCGTTGTAGGGGCTTGGAGCTCCTACAATGAGCAGTTCTTC
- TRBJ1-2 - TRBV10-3 CATGSGEIGGYTF TGTGCCACAGGGTCGGGTGAGATAGGCGGCTACACCTTC
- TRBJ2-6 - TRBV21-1 CASTPLLEAKPGGAGANVLTF TGTGCCAGCACCCCTCTACTCGAAGCAAAGCCGGGGGGTGCTGGGGCCAACGTCCTGACTTTC
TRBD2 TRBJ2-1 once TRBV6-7 CASSYLASGYGNNEQFF TGTGCCAGCAGTTACCTCGCTAGCGGATATGGGAACAATGAGCAGTTCTTC
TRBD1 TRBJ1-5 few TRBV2 CASSQGQVNQPQHF TGTGCCAGCAGTCAAGGACAGGTCAATCAGCCCCAGCATTTT
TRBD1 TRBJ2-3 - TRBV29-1 CSVEGQGSTDTQYF TGCAGCGTTGAGGGACAGGGCAGCACAGATACGCAGTATTTT
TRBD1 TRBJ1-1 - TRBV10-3 CAISESRGQPLEAFF TGTGCCATCAGTGAGTCGAGGGGACAGCCTCTTGAAGCTTTCTTT
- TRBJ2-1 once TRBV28 CASPPYPSYNEQFF TGTGCCAGCCCCCCCTACCCTAGCTACAATGAGCAGTTCTTC
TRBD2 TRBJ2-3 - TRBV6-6 CASRPAGGPPDTQYF TGTGCCAGCAGACCAGCGGGAGGGCCCCCAGATACGCAGTATTTT
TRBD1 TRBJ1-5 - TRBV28 CASSYPPGGARQPQHF TGTGCCAGCAGTTACCCACCAGGGGGCGCGAGGCAGCCCCAGCATTTT
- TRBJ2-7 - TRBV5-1 CASSSQPQGPGRREQYF TGCGCCAGCAGCTCCCAACCCCAGGGGCCGGGACGACGGGAGCAGTACTTC
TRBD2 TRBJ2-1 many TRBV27 CASSLIPGLAGAPYNEQFF TGTGCCAGCAGTTTAATCCCGGGACTAGCGGGAGCCCCCTACAATGAGCAGTTCTTC
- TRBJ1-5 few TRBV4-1 CASSQDFYSNQPQHF TGCGCCAGCAGCCAAGACTTTTATAGCAATCAGCCCCAGCATTTT